These 23 T cell receptor beta chains originate from one sample sequenced in a study of metastatic and nonmetastatic thyroid tumors. MiXCR was used by TCRdb to re-call the PCR reads. The repertoire includes 60,000 to 75,000 clones, less than 5% of them detected once, and more than 20% sits in the top ten. None of the patients had undergone any treatment ahead of thyroid surgery. The specimen sequenced was blood. These receptors were obtained from a female donor with papillary thyroid cancer or a benign thyroid nodule (not recorded which). Some clones in this sample may be carry-over from other donors' samples.

This clone was counted at least ten times. The V gene is TRBV7-9, the J gene TRBJ2-3, with TRBD2 matching 7 bases. V was clipped by 2 bases and J by 5 bases; unmatched bases: 10. The CDR3 runs 16 residues. Germline CDR1 SEHNR, CDR2 FQNEAQ (reference sequence). Written as DNA, the CDR3 is TGTGCCAGCAGCTTATTTGGGGAGGGCCAGAGAGATACGCAGTATTTT. This codes for CASSLFGEGQRDTQYF.

The chain recombines TRBV9 with TRBJ2-1; TRBD2 aligns across 9 bases. The germline CDR1 and CDR2 sequences are SGDLS and YYNGEE. The CDR3 covers 16 residues. The V gene end was trimmed by 8 bases and the J gene end by 10 bases; junction bases not matched to a gene: 19. The CDR3 spells CARNANSGSRRGEQFF. The DNA for the CDR3 is TGTGCCAGAAACGCCAATAGCGGGAGCCGTAGGGGAGAGCAGTTCTTC. Together with reference TRBV9 and TRBJ2-1, the CDR3 gives the full variable domain: DSGVTQTPKHLITATGQRVTLRCSPRSGDLSVYWYQQSLDQGLQFLIQYYNGEERAKGNILERFSAQQFPDLHSELNLSSLELGDSALYFCARNANSGSRRGEQFFGPGTRLTVL.

This clone was counted only a few times. This may stem from a read error, because a much larger clone lies one nucleotide away. The genes are TRBV4-1 and TRBJ2-5, with 7 bases lining up with TRBD1. Unmatched junction bases numbered 7, after V lost 4 bases and J lost 5 bases. This CDR3 comprises 14 residues. Germline CDR1 and CDR2: MGHRA and YSYEKL. The DNA of the CDR3 is TGCGCCAGCAGCCGGTACAGGGGTAGTGAGACCCAGTACTTC. It specifies CASSRYRGSETQYF.

The chain carries TRBV20-1 and TRBJ2-1; 10 bases fit TRBD2. CDR3 length equals 15 residues. The germline V gene has CDR1 DFQATT and CDR2 SNEGSKA (reference sequence). V lost 7 bases and J lost 0; bases outside the gene matches: 6. CDR3 protein: CSVELAGGSYNEQFF. In DNA, the CDR3 is TGCAGTGTGGAGTTAGCGGGAGGCTCCTACAATGAGCAGTTCTTC.

This clone turned up a few times. This likely comes from a read error, as the CDR3 has no conserved phenylalanine or tryptophan at its end. The chain employs TRBV7-2 and TRBJ2-1, with D tentatively TRBD1 (6 bases). The CDR3 covers 15 residues. Germline V CDR1 and CDR2: SGHTA, FQGNSA. The CDR3 DNA sequence: TGTGCCAGCAGCTACAAGGGGGTAGGCTACGATGAGCAGTTCATC. It is translated as CASSYKGVGYDEQFI.

Ten or more counts support this clone. One end of the junction is discordant with germline, which a read error may explain. The genes are TRBV7-7 and TRBJ2-5, with D maybe TRBD1 (6 bases). CDR1 and CDR2 from the germline V gene are SSHAT and FNYEAQ (reference sequence). The CDR3 is made up of 15 amino acids. Written as DNA, the CDR3 is TGTGCTAGCAGCTCACAGGGTGGGAGACAAGAGACCCAGTACTTC. Its protein product is CASSSQGGRQETQYF.

This clone was observed many times. The chain combines TRBV6-1 with TRBJ1-5, with D possibly TRBD1 on 5 matching bases. CDR3 size: 14 residues. Trimming removed 2 bases from V and 3 bases from J, with 8 bases in between. Germline CDR1 MNHNS, CDR2 SASEGT. This CDR3 is CASSEWGSNQPQHF. For the CDR3, the DNA is TGTGCCAGCAGTGAATGGGGGTCCAATCAGCCCCAGCATTTT.

The chain recombines TRBV20-1 with TRBJ1-5, with D perhaps matching TRBD1 (5 bases). The V and J ends lost 2 bases and 9 bases respectively, with 17 bases between them. CDR3 length: 14 amino acids. CDR1 is DFQATT and CDR2 is SNEGSKA in the germline V gene (reference sequence). CDR3 in amino acids: CSARSDWGTGPQHF. The CDR3 DNA sequence: TGCAGTGCTAGATCCGATTGGGGGACTGGGCCCCAGCATTTT.

Regarding this clone: A junction boundary mismatches the germline segment, possibly from a read error. The V call is TRBV12-3 or TRBV12-4, the J call TRBJ2-3, with 8 bases identical to TRBD2. The CDR3 length is 17 residues. As DNA, the CDR3 is TGTGCCAGCACTTTAGCCCCAGCGGGAGATGGAACAGATACGCAGTATTTT. Translated, it gives CASTLAPAGDGTDTQYF.

This clone came up a few times. This chain connects TRBV20-1 to TRBJ1-1, with D tentatively TRBD1 (5 bases). Trimming took 6 bases from V and 6 from J, leaving 14 bases between them. Germline V gene data show CDR1 as DFQATT and CDR2 as SNEGSKA (reference sequence). The CDR3 is 12 amino acids. For the CDR3, the DNA is TGCAGTGCGCCCAGGGATTTGGCTGAAGCTTTCTTT. It is translated as CSAPRDLAEAFF.

This clone was detected many times. V is TRBV11-2 and J is TRBJ2-7, with 7 bases matching TRBD2. Germline values: CDR1 SGHAT, CDR2 FQNNGV. The CDR3 totals 17 residues. J lost 5 bases, V lost 2 bases, and 15 bases had no gene match. Here the CDR3 DNA reads TGTGCCAGCAGCTTATACCGGGGTAGCGGGTTGGGAAACGAGCAGTACTTC. Its translation: CASSLYRGSGLGNEQYF.

The chain joins TRBV7-9 to TRBJ2-7; possible D gene TRBD2, 5 bases. CDR1 and CDR2 from the germline V gene are SEHNR and FQNEAQ (reference sequence). With 5 bases removed from V and 3 bases from J, the gap between germline ends came to 11 bases. The CDR3 runs to 13 residues. The CDR3: CASSPREYYEQYF. The CDR3 DNA reads as TGTGCCAGCAGCCCTAGGGAGTACTACGAGCAGTACTTC.

This clone has only a few counts. The chain uses TRBV9 and TRBJ2-1, with 8 bases fitting TRBD2. V was pared by 3 bases and J by 3 bases, with 5 bases of the junction left unmatched. The length of the CDR3 is 15 residues. Per the germline V gene, CDR1 is SGDLS and CDR2 is YYNGEE. The CDR3 is CASSGGLAGYNEQFF. Written as DNA, the CDR3 is TGTGCCAGCAGCGGTGGGCTAGCGGGCTACAATGAGCAGTTCTTC.

This clone was picked up many times. Other DNA sequences in this specimen translate into the identical CDR3. J is TRBJ1-6 and V is TRBV5-6; a possible D gene is TRBD1 (5 bases). Germline V lookup: CDR1 SGHDT, CDR2 YYEEEE. The V end lost 2 bases, the J end lost 2 bases, and 14 bases lay between the germline ends. The CDR3 sequence is 17 residues long. CDR3 in amino acids: CASSFWGTGPYNSPLHF. The CDR3 DNA sequence: TGTGCCAGCAGCTTCTGGGGAACGGGACCCTATAATTCACCCCTCCACTTT.

This clone has a count of ten or more. V is TRBV10-1 and J is TRBJ2-1, with unresolved D. The CDR3 contains 15 residues. V lost 2 bases and J lost 0, with 8 bases in between. Looked up from germline, CDR1 is WNHNN and CDR2 is SYGVQD (reference sequence). The CDR3 protein is CASSEVRSSYNEQFF. The CDR3 DNA follows: TGCGCCAGCAGTGAGGTGCGTAGCTCCTACAATGAGCAGTTCTTC.

With regard to this clone: This may arise from a read error, as a much more abundant clone is one base away. This specimen includes other DNA sequences encoding the same CDR3. V usage is TRBV5-1 and J usage is TRBJ2-5, with unresolved D. The CDR3 is 13 amino acids. Germline assignment: CDR1 SGHRS and CDR2 YFSETQ. CDR3 amino acids: CASSLQTQETQYF. DNA for the CDR3: TGCGCCAGCAGCCTCCAGACCCAAGAGACACAGTACTTC.

This clone was found many times. This chain joins TRBV2 and TRBJ1-5; D is possibly TRBD1 (6 bases). Germline V CDR1 and CDR2: SNHLY, FYNNEI. The CDR3 totals 13 residues. Trimming pared 8 bases from V and 5 bases from J, leaving 13 bases between. For the CDR3, the DNA is TGTGCCAGCGGGGGACAACTCCATCAGCCCCAGCATTTT. It encodes CASGGQLHQPQHF.

This clone was recorded many times. CDR3 in DNA: TGTGCCAGCCGAGTGACTAGCGGGAGTTCCGATACGCAGTATTTT. This sequence encodes CASRVTSGSSDTQYF. The chain couples TRBV2 to TRBJ2-3; 12 bases map to TRBD2. With V trimmed by 8 bases and J by 6 bases, 9 bases remained unmatched. Germline CDR1 reads SNHLY; CDR2 reads FYNNEI. The CDR3 is made up of 15 amino acids.

The table lists this clone with many counts. V gene TRBV3-1 combines with J gene TRBJ2-2; the match to TRBD2 covers 11 bases. CDR1 LGHDT and CDR2 YNNKEL come from the germline V gene (reference sequence). This CDR3 spans 16 amino acids. J lost 6 bases, V lost 2 bases, and 5 bases had no gene match. The CDR3 reads CASSQRASGRSGELFF. Here the CDR3 DNA reads TGTGCCAGCAGCCAAAGGGCTAGCGGGAGGTCCGGGGAGCTGTTTTTT.

This clone appeared many times. Other DNA sequences in the sample encode the same CDR3. V gene TRBV11-2 combines with J gene TRBJ2-3; no firm D call. Per germline, CDR1 SGHAT and CDR2 FQNNGV. The V end lost 2 bases, the J end lost 0 bases, and 9 bases lay between the germline ends. The CDR3 contains 15 residues. The chain's CDR3 is CASSLQLLSTDTQYF. The CDR3 nucleotides are TGTGCCAGCAGCTTACAGCTCCTTAGCACAGATACGCAGTATTTT. Drawing the rest from reference TRBV11-2 and TRBJ2-3, the complete variable domain is EAGVAQSPRYKIIEKRQSVAFWCNPISGHATLYWYQQILGQGPKLLIQFQNNGVVDDSQLPKDRFSAERLKGVDSTLKIQPAKLEDSAVYLCASSLQLLSTDTQYFGPGTRLTVL.

J is TRBJ1-4 and V is TRBV18; the D gene is possibly TRBD1 (5 bases). This CDR3 region has 18 residues. Trimming removed 6 bases at V and 3 bases at J, with 23 bases between. Germline lookup yields CDR1 KGHSH and CDR2 LQKENI. CDR3 nucleotides: TGTGCCAGCTCCCCCAAACCTTCAGGGATGGCAGCTAATGAAAAACTGTTTTTT. Amino acids: CASSPKPSGMAANEKLFF.

This clone was observed at least ten times. For the CDR3, the DNA is TGTGCCAGCAGTCGCCAGGGGGCTGCCAAAAACATTCAGTACTTC. Translating gives CASSRQGAAKNIQYF. The chain is built from TRBV6-2 or TRBV6-3 and TRBJ2-4, with TRBD1 matching over 8 bases. Germline trimming cut 5 bases from V and 1 base from J; bases unmatched to any gene: 4. CDR3 size: 15 residues. Germline assignment: CDR1 MNHEY and CDR2 SVGEGT.

In this sample, this clone turned up a few times. The chain carries TRBV6-1 and TRBJ2-2; 9 bases line up with TRBD2. The ends lost 2 bases at V and 6 bases at J; junction bases unmatched: 16. Germline V gene lookup returns CDR1 MNHNS and CDR2 SASEGT. The CDR3 sequence is 19 residues long. The CDR3: CASSEKYRVAGGPAGELFF. The DNA for the CDR3 is TGTGCCAGCAGTGAAAAATATCGGGTCGCGGGAGGGCCCGCCGGGGAGCTGTTTTTT.